This entry features one T cell receptor beta chain sequence. The data belong to a study of blood T cell repertoires in COVID-19. The overall study: Whether acute or convalescent, the COVID-19 samples came from the United States, Italy and Spain. From T cells, B-cell-depleted T cells, or PBMCs came the material, which was cDNA or gDNA.

How the authors handled the data: Cell counts per sample came from amplifying reference gene primers. Here immunoSEQ multiplex PCR was the method, and the copy in TCRdb shows in-frame clones only, minus some. For V, J and clone size, that table is used; D and trimming come from the DNA. The sample lists under 150,000 clones; roughly four fifths were seen once. The TCR sequence derives from a human donor in a cohort sampled during active COVID-19. The sample was peripheral blood.

DNA of the CDR3: TGCGCCAGCATGACAGGGGGGGATCAGCCCCAGCATTTT. Protein sequence: CASMTGGDQPQHF. The V and J genes are TRBV10-1 and TRBJ1-5, with 9 nucleotides matching TRBD1. Germline CDR1 reads WNHNN; CDR2 reads SYGVQD (reference sequence). The CDR3 totals 13 residues. Unmatched junction bases numbered 3, after V lost 7 bases and J lost 5 bases.